Following are 29 T cell receptor beta chains from one sample sequenced in a study of blood T cell repertoires in COVID-19. Profiled with immunoSEQ multiplex PCR; TCRdb holds only in-frame clones, not every one. Among over 85,000 clones, about 85% were seen once, and the ten largest hold about 3.4%. The source material was peripheral blood. These receptors originate from a man aged 45-65 years with acute or convalescent COVID-19.

The chain links TRBV19 to TRBJ1-6; possibly TRBD1 for D (6 bases). The CDR3 spans 14 residues. Looked up from germline, CDR1 is LNHDA and CDR2 is SQIVND (reference sequence). Trimming cost V 3 bases and J 10 bases, with 13 bases left between them. The chain's CDR3 is CASSMLQGESPLHF. CDR3 nucleotide sequence: TGTGCCAGTAGTATGTTACAGGGAGAGTCACCCCTCCACTTT.

J is TRBJ1-1 and V is TRBV3-1 (or the pseudogene TRBV3-2); maybe TRBD1 (6 bases). The CDR3 is made up of 15 amino acids. V was cut by 5 bases and J by 4 bases, with 17 bases left in between. Germline V gene sequence: CDR1 LGHDT, CDR2 YNNKEL (reference sequence). This chain's CDR3 is CASSSEGGARTEAFF. CDR3 nucleotides: TGTGCCAGCAGCTCCGAGGGGGGGGCCCGCACTGAAGCTTTCTTT.

The rearrangement joins TRBV19 to TRBJ1-1, with 9 bases identical to TRBD1. The V gene end was trimmed by 5 bases and the J gene end by 10 bases; junction bases not matched to a gene: 5. Germline V gives CDR1 LNHDA, CDR2 SQIVND (reference sequence). The CDR3 has 12 amino acids. CDR3 nucleotide sequence: TGTGCCAGTAGTCCGGGACAGGGAAGAGCTTTCTTT. Amino acids: CASSPGQGRAFF.

This CDR3 reads CASSQGGQAEQYF. The CDR3 DNA reads TGCGCCAGCAGCCAAGGGGGGCAGGCCGAGCAGTACTTC. This chain connects TRBV4-1 to TRBJ2-7, with D tentatively TRBD1 (6 bases). CDR3 length equals 13 residues. V lost 1 base and J 6 bases, leaving 10 bases between the germline ends. Per germline, CDR1 MGHRA and CDR2 YSYEKL.

In its sample, this clone was seen once. The chain recombines TRBV2 with TRBJ2-2, with D uncertain. From germline, CDR1 is SNHLY and CDR2 FYNNEI. This CDR3 region has 12 residues. The V and J ends lost 4 bases and 8 bases respectively, with 8 bases between them. CDR3 DNA sequence: TGTGCCAGCAGTGCCCAGTTTGGGGAGCTGTTTTTT. Residues: CASSAQFGELFF.

J is TRBJ2-5 and V is TRBV18, with D tentatively TRBD2 (6 bases). Trimming removed 0 bases from V and 4 bases from J, with 12 bases in between. Germline lookup yields CDR1 KGHSH and CDR2 LQKENI. This CDR3 is built from 15 residues. In DNA form, the CDR3 reads TGTGCCAGCTCACCACCGACTAGTCCCAGAGAGACCCAGTACTTC. It specifies CASSPPTSPRETQYF.

This clone was observed a single time. The rearrangement joins TRBV5-5 to TRBJ2-7; TRBD1 matches at 7 bases. V was pared by 1 base and J by 6 bases, with 7 bases of the junction left unmatched. The CDR3 covers 14 residues. Germline lookup yields CDR1 SGHKS and CDR2 YYEKEE (reference sequence). DNA for the CDR3: TGTGCCAGCAGCTTGTTACAGGGGTGGGGCGAGCAGTACTTC. Translation: CASSLLQGWGEQYF.

This chain links TRBV6-5 with TRBJ1-1, with no clear D. Per the germline V gene, CDR1 is MNHEY and CDR2 is SVGAGI. Trimming pared 2 bases from V and 1 base from J, leaving 11 bases between. CDR3 length equals 15 residues. CDR3 bases: TGTGCCAGCAGTTACACCTACCTTCAGAACACTGAAGCTTTCTTT. Protein sequence: CASSYTYLQNTEAFF.

The rearrangement uses TRBV5-5 and TRBJ1-4; the match to TRBD1 covers 9 bases. Germline trimming cut 5 bases from V and 8 bases from J; bases unmatched to any gene: 10. The CDR3 has 15 amino acids. Germline values: CDR1 SGHKS, CDR2 YYEKEE (reference sequence). The CDR3 DNA reads TGTGCCAGCAGTAAGACGCAGGGGACAGGGGAAAAACTGTTTTTT. Translated, it gives CASSKTQGTGEKLFF. The whole variable domain, remainder taken from reference TRBV5-5 and TRBJ1-4, is DAGVTQSPTHLIKTRGQQVTLRCSPISGHKSVSWYQQVLGQGPQFIFQYYEKEERGRGNFPDRFSARQFPNYSSELNVNALLLGDSALYLCASSKTQGTGEKLFFGSGTQLSVL.

This clone has a handful of counts. The chain combines TRBV7-2 with TRBJ2-6; unclear D gene. V dropped 8 bases and J dropped 0 bases, with 14 bases sitting between them. Looked up from germline, CDR1 is SGHTA and CDR2 is FQGNSA. The CDR3 covers 16 residues. DNA for the CDR3: TGTGCCAGCGCCCCCGGGTCCCACTCTGGGGCCAACGTCCTGACTTTC. Translated, it gives CASAPGSHSGANVLTF.

The rearrangement joins TRBV7-9 to TRBJ1-1; D uncertain. Per the germline V gene, CDR1 is SEHNR and CDR2 is FQNEAQ (reference sequence). CDR3 length: 13 residues. The germline V and J ends were trimmed by 5 bases and 1 base, with 8 bases remaining between them. DNA for the CDR3: TGTGCCAGCAGCCCAACTCCGAACACTGAAGCTTTCTTT. This gives the protein CASSPTPNTEAFF.

The chain recombines TRBV28 with TRBJ1-4, with D hard to call. The CDR3 is 16 amino acids. Germline loops: CDR1 MDHEN, CDR2 SYDVKM. V was cut by 7 bases and J by 7 bases, with 22 bases left in between. CDR3 sequence: CASKFSKGGAGEKLFF. The CDR3 DNA reads TGTGCCAGCAAGTTTTCCAAGGGAGGCGCGGGTGAAAAACTGTTTTTT.

The chain employs TRBV6-2 or TRBV6-3 and TRBJ2-7; 7 bases agree with TRBD2. Looked up from germline, CDR1 is MNHEY and CDR2 is SVGEGT. The length of the CDR3 is 14 residues. With V trimmed by 2 bases and J by 0 bases, 1 base remained unmatched. The DNA for the CDR3 is TGTGCCAGCAGTTACGGGGGGGTCTCCTACGAGCAGTACTTC. Translating gives CASSYGGVSYEQYF.

The chain employs TRBV4-1 and TRBJ2-3, with 7 bases matching TRBD1. V lost 3 bases to trimming and J lost 2 bases; unmatched junction nucleotides: 8. The CDR3 is made up of 16 amino acids. Germline CDR1 MGHRA, CDR2 YSYEKL. The CDR3 DNA sequence: TGCGCCAGCAGCCATTTGACAGGGATCATCACAGATACGCAGTATTTT. Amino acid sequence: CASSHLTGIITDTQYF.

As DNA, the CDR3 is TGCAGTGCTAGTCTCGGGACAGGCGTCTTCCCCCTCCACTTT. As protein: CSASLGTGVFPLHF. The rearrangement links TRBV20-1 to TRBJ1-6, with TRBD1 matching over 8 bases. CDR3 size: 14 residues. Germline V lookup: CDR1 DFQATT, CDR2 SNEGSKA (reference sequence). The V segment lost 3 bases and the J segment 13 bases; nucleotides outside the gene matches: 11.

The chain combines TRBV10-1 with TRBJ1-3, with 8 nucleotides matching TRBD1. With 8 bases clipped from V and 1 base from J, the junction kept 7 bases outside the gene matches. CDR3 length: 15 amino acids. CDR1 and CDR2 from the germline V gene are WNHNN and SYGVQD (reference sequence). The CDR3 coding sequence is TGCGCCAGCGGTGGGACAGGCCATTCTGGAAACACCATATATTTT. It specifies CASGGTGHSGNTIYF.

In this sample, this clone turned up a few times. The CDR3 reads CASRMTGSYQETQYF. The CDR3 DNA reads as TGCGCCAGCAGGATGACAGGGTCGTACCAAGAGACCCAGTACTTC. V gene TRBV5-1 combines with J gene TRBJ2-5; 7 bases agree with TRBD1. The germline CDR1 and CDR2 sequences are SGHRS and YFSETQ. The CDR3 runs 15 residues. J gave up 0 bases and V 5 bases, and 7 bases lay outside the gene matches.

The gene calls are TRBV28 and TRBJ2-7, with a possible D match to TRBD1 (5 bases). Germline CDR1 reads MDHEN; CDR2 reads SYDVKM. Trimming stripped 2 bases from V and 0 bases from J, with 5 bases between. The length of the CDR3 is 13 residues. As DNA, the CDR3 is TGTGCCAGCAGTTTAGACAGCTCCTACGAGCAGTACTTC. Its protein product is CASSLDSSYEQYF. The full variable domain, its missing parts supplied by reference TRBV28 and TRBJ2-7, is DVKVTQSSRYLVKRTGEKVFLECVQDMDHENMFWYRQDPGLGLRLIYFSYDVKMKEKGDIPEGYSVSREKKERFSLILESASTNQTSMYLCASSLDSSYEQYFGPGTRLTVT.

The chain combines TRBV30 with TRBJ2-2, with 8 positions matching TRBD1. V lost 3 bases and J lost 2; bases outside the gene matches: 8. CDR3 length: 16 residues. CDR1 and CDR2 (germline): GTSNPN, SVGIG (reference sequence). The CDR3 is CAWRVKTGANTGELFF. CDR3 coding DNA: TGTGCCTGGAGAGTTAAGACAGGGGCAAACACCGGGGAGCTGTTTTTT.

The chain is built from TRBV15 and TRBJ2-2; D perhaps matches TRBD1 (6 bases). V shed 0 bases and J shed 6 bases, with 8 bases lying between them. Per the germline V gene, CDR1 is LNHNV and CDR2 is YYDKDF (reference sequence). The CDR3 contains 14 residues. For the CDR3, the DNA is TGTGCCACCAGCAGAGACAGGGGCTCCGGGGAGCTGTTTTTT. Translating gives CATSRDRGSGELFF.

This sequence joins TRBV20-1 and TRBJ2-7; TRBD2 agrees at 9 bases. Losses at the gene ends were 3 bases for V and 3 bases for J; bases not matched to a gene: 6. This CDR3 is 14 amino acids long. CDR1 and CDR2 (germline): DFQATT, SNEGSKA (reference sequence). As DNA, the CDR3 is TGCAGTGCTAGTCTTATAGCGGGAGTCTACGAGCAGTACTTC. Encoded protein: CSASLIAGVYEQYF.

This clone came up a few times. The V and J genes are TRBV28 and TRBJ1-2; unclear D gene. Germline lookup yields CDR1 MDHEN and CDR2 SYDVKM. The CDR3 totals 16 residues. V was cut by 8 bases and J by 0 bases, with 19 bases left in between. The DNA of the CDR3 is TGTGCCAGCCGGAGCGGCAGCCCCTATGCTAACTATGGCTACACCTTC. This encodes CASRSGSPYANYGYTF.

The V gene is TRBV19, the J gene TRBJ2-7, with D possibly matching TRBD2 (5 bases). Trimming removed 8 bases from V and 3 bases from J, with 14 bases in between. The germline V gene has CDR1 LNHDA and CDR2 SQIVND (reference sequence). This CDR3 has 13 residues. CDR3 in amino acids: CASSEIGIYEQYF. CDR3 DNA: TGTGCCAGTTCCGAAATCGGGATCTACGAGCAGTACTTC.

DNA for the CDR3: TGTGCCAGCAGCCTATTCGGGGATTGGAGCGATGAGCAGTTCTTC. Translating it yields CASSLFGDWSDEQFF. V and J are TRBV7-9 and TRBJ2-1, with D possibly TRBD2 on 5 matching bases. There are 15 residues in the CDR3. CDR1 SEHNR and CDR2 FQNEAQ come from the germline V gene (reference sequence). V lost 5 bases to trimming and J lost 8 bases, with 19 bases between them.

CDR3 DNA sequence: TGCAGCGTCGACTATGCTGAGACCCAGTACTTC. This translates into CSVDYAETQYF. The gene calls are TRBV29-1 and TRBJ2-5; D might be TRBD2 (5 bases). The ends were cut back, 6 bases at V and 5 bases at J, with 10 bases in the middle. The germline CDR1 and CDR2 sequences are SQVTM and ANQGSEA. The CDR3 length is 11 residues.

The rearrangement links TRBV6-2 or TRBV6-3 to TRBJ2-1, with D tentatively TRBD2 (5 bases). This CDR3 spans 13 amino acids. Trimming stripped 5 bases from V and 6 bases from J, with 11 bases between. Germline CDR1 reads MNHEY; CDR2 reads SVGEGT. The CDR3 sequence is CASSTALANEQFF. DNA for the CDR3: TGTGCCAGCAGTACGGCGCTAGCCAATGAGCAGTTCTTC.

V is TRBV4-1 and J is TRBJ1-5, with a tentative D call TRBD1 (6 bases). CDR1 is MGHRA, CDR2 YSYEKL, per germline. The V gene lost 5 bases and the J gene lost 4 bases, with 18 bases spanning the gap. The CDR3 runs 16 residues. The CDR3 protein is CASSKGDGVVNQPQHF. The CDR3 DNA reads as TGCGCCAGCAGCAAGGGGGATGGGGTTGTGAATCAGCCCCAGCATTTT.

This clone has a single count. The chain carries TRBV2 and TRBJ1-4; 9 positions match TRBD1. This CDR3 is 15 amino acids long. V lost 6 bases and J lost 7; bases outside the gene matches: 9. The V gene's germline CDR1 is SNHLY and CDR2 FYNNEI. CDR3 in amino acids: CASSPPGQGGEKLFF. The CDR3 DNA reads as TGTGCCAGCAGCCCACCGGGACAGGGAGGTGAAAAACTGTTTTTT. Full variable domain (missing parts from reference TRBV2 and TRBJ1-4): EPEVTQTPSHQVTQMGQEVILRCVPISNHLYFYWYRQILGQKVEFLVSFYNNEISEKSEIFDDQFSVERPDGSNFTLKIRSTKLEDSAMYFCASSPPGQGGEKLFFGSGTQLSVL.

V and J are TRBV9 and TRBJ1-6; D gene unclear. The V and J ends lost 3 bases and 8 bases respectively, with 12 bases between them. The germline V gene has CDR1 SGDLS and CDR2 YYNGEE. The CDR3 loop spans 14 amino acids. CDR3 region: CASSARVEDSPLHF. As DNA, the CDR3 is TGTGCCAGCAGCGCCCGAGTCGAGGATTCACCCCTCCACTTT.